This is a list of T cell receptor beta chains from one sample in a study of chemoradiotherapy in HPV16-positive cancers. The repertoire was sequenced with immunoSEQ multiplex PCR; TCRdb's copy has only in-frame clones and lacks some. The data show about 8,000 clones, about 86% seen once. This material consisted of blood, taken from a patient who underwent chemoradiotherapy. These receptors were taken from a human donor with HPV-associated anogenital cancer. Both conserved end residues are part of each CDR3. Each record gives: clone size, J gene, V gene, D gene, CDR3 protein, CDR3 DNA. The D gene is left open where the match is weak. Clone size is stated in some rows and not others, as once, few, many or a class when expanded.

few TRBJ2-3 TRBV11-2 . CASSLRSGSTDTQYF TGTGCCAGCAGCTTACGGTCTGGGTCCACAGATACGCAGTATTTT
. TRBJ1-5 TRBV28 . CASSLRGYQPQHF TGTGCCAGCAGTCTCAGGGGTTATCAACCCCAGCATTTT
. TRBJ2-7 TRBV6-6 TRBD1 CASSLMGTGTYEQYF TGTGCCAGCAGTTTAATGGGGACAGGGACCTACGAGCAGTACTTC
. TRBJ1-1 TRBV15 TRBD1 CATSRDINRGNTEAFF TGTGCCACCAGCAGAGATATCAACAGGGGAAACACTGAAGCTTTCTTT
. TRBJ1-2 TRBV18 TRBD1 CASSPPGQVYYGYTF TGTGCCAGCTCACCCCCGGGACAGGTTTACTATGGCTACACCTTC
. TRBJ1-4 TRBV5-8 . CASSKDRLGKLFF TGTGCCAGCAGTAAGGACAGATTAGGAAAACTGTTTTTT
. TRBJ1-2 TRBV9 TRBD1 CASSATGTGSYGYTF TGTGCCAGCAGCGCCACCGGGACAGGAAGCTATGGCTACACCTTC
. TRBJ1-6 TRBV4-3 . CASSQVPSESSPLHF TGCGCCAGCAGCCAAGTCCCCAGCGAGAGTTCACCCCTCCACTTT
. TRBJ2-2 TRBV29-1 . CRPTGQDGELFF TGCAGGCCAACCGGCCAGGACGGGGAGCTGTTTTTT
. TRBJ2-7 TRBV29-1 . CSVARTTYEQYF TGCAGCGTTGCAAGGACAACCTACGAGCAGTACTTC
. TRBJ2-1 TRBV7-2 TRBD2 CASSLQTSGYEQFF TGTGCCAGCAGCCTGCAGACTAGCGGGTATGAGCAGTTCTTC
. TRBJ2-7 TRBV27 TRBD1 CASSLTGGTGGEQYF TGTGCCAGCAGTTTAACCGGAGGGACAGGGGGCGAGCAGTACTTC
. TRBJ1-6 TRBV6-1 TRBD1 CASLRGGAYSPLHF TGTGCCAGCTTGAGAGGGGGCGCGTATTCACCCCTCCACTTT
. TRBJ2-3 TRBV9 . CASSTRHVAGTDTQYF TGTGCCAGCAGCACGAGACATGTCGCGGGCACAGATACGCAGTATTTT
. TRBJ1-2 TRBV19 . CASSREGNGYTF TGTGCCAGTAGTAGGGAGGGGAATGGCTACACCTTC
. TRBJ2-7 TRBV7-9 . CASSSGTTEQYF TGTGCCAGCAGCTCGGGGACAACCGAGCAGTACTTC
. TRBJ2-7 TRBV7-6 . CASSLQGGQGYEQYF TGTGCCAGCAGCTTACAAGGCGGGCAGGGATACGAGCAGTACTTC
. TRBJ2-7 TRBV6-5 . CASSLLPSSYEQYF TGTGCCAGCAGTCTTCTACCTTCCTCCTACGAGCAGTACTTC
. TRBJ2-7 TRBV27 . CASSVTGSFSYEQYF TGTGCCAGCAGTGTCACCGGGTCATTCTCCTACGAGCAGTACTTC
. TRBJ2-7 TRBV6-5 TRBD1 CASSSGTVYEQYF TGTGCCAGCAGCTCCGGGACAGTTTACGAGCAGTACTTC
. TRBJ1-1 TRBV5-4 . CASSPGTSGIFEAFF TGTGCCAGCAGCCCCGGGACCAGCGGAATCTTTGAAGCTTTCTTT
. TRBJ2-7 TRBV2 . CASRERGSSPYEQYF TGTGCCAGCAGGGAACGGGGGTCTAGCCCCTACGAGCAGTACTTC
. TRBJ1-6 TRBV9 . CASSVADIYNSPLHF TGTGCCAGCAGCGTAGCGGACATCTATAATTCACCCCTCCACTTT
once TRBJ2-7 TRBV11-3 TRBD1 CASSLGDRSYEQYF TGTGCCAGCAGCTTAGGGGACAGGAGCTACGAGCAGTACTTC
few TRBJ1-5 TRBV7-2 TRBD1 CASSLRTGGRQPQHF TGTGCCAGCAGCTTAAGGACAGGGGGCAGACAGCCCCAGCATTTT
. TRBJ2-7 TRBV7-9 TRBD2 CASSHIRLAGAEQYF TGTGCCAGCAGCCATATCCGACTAGCGGGGGCCGAGCAGTACTTC
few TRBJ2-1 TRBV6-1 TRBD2 CASSEASGGANEQFF TGTGCCAGCAGTGAAGCTAGCGGGGGGGCCAATGAGCAGTTCTTC
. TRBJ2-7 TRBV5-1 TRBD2 CASSLMASGGPGGEQYF TGCGCCAGCAGCTTGATGGCTAGCGGGGGGCCGGGCGGCGAGCAGTACTTC
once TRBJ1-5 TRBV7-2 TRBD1 CASSSDRDQPQHF TGTGCCAGCAGCTCTGACAGGGATCAGCCCCAGCATTTT
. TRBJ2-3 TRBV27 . CASSFGVGRSTDTQYF TGTGCCAGCAGTTTCGGGGTTGGGAGAAGCACAGATACGCAGTATTTT
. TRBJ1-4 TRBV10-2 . CATRNEKLFF TGCGCCACCCGCAATGAAAAACTGTTTTTT
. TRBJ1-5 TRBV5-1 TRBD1 CASSLEGAGQPQHF TGCGCCAGCAGCTTGGAGGGGGCAGGTCAGCCCCAGCATTTT
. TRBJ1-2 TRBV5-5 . CASSQYTPEDYGYTF TGTGCCAGCAGCCAATACACCCCGGAGGACTATGGCTACACCTTC
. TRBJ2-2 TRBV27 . CASSFETGNTGELFF TGTGCCAGCAGTTTCGAAACAGGGAACACCGGGGAGCTGTTTTTT
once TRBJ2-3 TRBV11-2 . CASSLVGDTQYF TGTGCCAGCAGCTTAGTGGGAGATACGCAGTATTTT
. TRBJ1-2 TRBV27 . CASSQAGQNYGYTF TGTGCCAGCAGCCAAGCCGGACAGAACTATGGCTACACCTTC
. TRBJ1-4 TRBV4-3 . CASSRDLQGLNEKLFF TGCGCCAGCAGCCGGGACTTACAGGGACTGAATGAAAAACTGTTTTTT
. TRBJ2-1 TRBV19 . CASSAGTLARDFYNEQFF TGTGCCAGTAGTGCCGGGACCCTCGCTCGGGATTTCTACAATGAGCAGTTCTTC